This TCR beta chain derives from a study of glioma-infiltrating T cells. Findings and limits, study-wide: Non-neoplastic patients had below-expected tissue-blood divergence, while all gliomas exceeded expectation. CDR3 overlap between tissue and blood was very small.

On this clonotype: Its specificity is unknown.

Amplification of TCR alpha and beta CDR3 regions from RNA used iRepertoire nested multiplex PCR. Input was 100-400 ng of tissue mRNA or PBMC total RNA. MiXCR, run by TCRdb on the multiplex PCR reads, gives a single entry per CDR3 protein. The data hold under 200,000 distinct CDR3 sequences, with 43% observed a single time. Trimming stripped 6 bases from V and 12 bases from J, with 16 bases between. The CDR3 runs 12 residues. The germline V gene has CDR1 SGHRS and CDR2 YFSETQ. The V gene is TRBV5-1, the J gene TRBJ2-1; D may be TRBD1 (8 bases). Sequencing used glioma tissue, nonneoplastic brain tissue, or PBMCs (not recorded which). The origin of this receptor is a human donor with low-grade glioma or glioblastoma, undergoing nonglioma brain surgery, or in good health (not recorded which). The CDR3, as DNA: TGCGCCAGCAACGGACAGGGAGGGTCGCAGTTCTTC. Its translation is CASNGQGGSQFF.